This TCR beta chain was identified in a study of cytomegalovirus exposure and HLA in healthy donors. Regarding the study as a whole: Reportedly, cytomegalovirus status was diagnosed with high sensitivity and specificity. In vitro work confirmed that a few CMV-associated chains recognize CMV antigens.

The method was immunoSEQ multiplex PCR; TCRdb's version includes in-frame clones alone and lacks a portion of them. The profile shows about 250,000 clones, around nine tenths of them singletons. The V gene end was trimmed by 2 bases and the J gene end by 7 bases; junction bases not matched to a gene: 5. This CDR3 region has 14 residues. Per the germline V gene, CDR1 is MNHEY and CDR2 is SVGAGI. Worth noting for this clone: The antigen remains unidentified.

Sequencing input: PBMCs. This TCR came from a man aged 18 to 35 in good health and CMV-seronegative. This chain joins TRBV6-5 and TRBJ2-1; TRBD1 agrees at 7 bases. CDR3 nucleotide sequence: TGTGCCAGCAGTTACGAGGGACAGTCTAATGAGCAGTTCTTC. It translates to CASSYEGQSNEQFF.